The 21 T cell receptor beta chains below were found in one sample sequenced in a study of CD8+ T cells in alopecia areata. cDNA reverse transcribed from extracted RNA served as the sequencing template. The data were produced by immunoSEQ multiplex PCR, yet TCRdb's version contains in-frame clones alone and is incomplete. The sample lists approximately 140,000 clones; 80% to 90% were seen once. Treatment in this sample: oral pan-JAK inhibitor, 5-10 mg twice daily. The sequences come from CD8+ T cells sorted from blood, collected at week 4, from a patient treated with tofacitinib. The source of these receptors is a human donor with alopecia areata.

The genes are TRBV5-1 and TRBJ2-1; 9 nucleotides line up with TRBD2. The CDR3 covers 14 residues. The germline CDR1 and CDR2 sequences are SGHRS and YFSETQ. With 1 base clipped from V and 8 bases from J, the junction kept 4 bases outside the gene matches. In DNA, the CDR3 is TGCGCCAGCAGCTTGTCTAGCGGGGTCCATGAGCAGTTCTTC. Translating it yields CASSLSSGVHEQFF.

As DNA, the CDR3 is TGTGCCTGGAGTCCCTCCCAGACAGCCCCGTGGACCGGGGAGCTGTTTTTT. As protein: CAWSPSQTAPWTGELFF. The V gene is TRBV30, the J gene TRBJ2-2; D possibly corresponds to TRBD1 (5 bases). Deletions cut 2 bases from V and 5 bases from J, with 21 bases between. The CDR3 covers 17 residues. Germline V gene data show CDR1 as GTSNPN and CDR2 as SVGIG (reference sequence).

The chain recombines TRBV7-8 with TRBJ2-3; D is unresolved. CDR1 is SGHVS, CDR2 FQNEAQ, per germline. V was shortened by 7 bases and J by 0 bases, with 17 bases between the two germline ends. The CDR3 extends over 16 amino acids. For the CDR3, the DNA is TGTGCCAGCACCCTCAGGTGGCTCCAAAGCACAGATACGCAGTATTTT. Translation: CASTLRWLQSTDTQYF.

The chain couples TRBV6-5 to TRBJ2-2, with D possibly TRBD1 on 5 matching bases. The CDR3 totals 15 residues. Germline CDR1 MNHEY, CDR2 SVGAGI. Trimming left V 2 bases short and J 2 bases short, with 9 bases between. Here the CDR3 reads CASSYETENTGELFF. As DNA, the CDR3 is TGTGCCAGCAGTTACGAGACAGAAAACACCGGGGAGCTGTTTTTT.

The chain recombines TRBV7-2 with TRBJ2-5; no clear D. Germline V lookup: CDR1 SGHTA, CDR2 FQGNSA. Trimming left V 3 bases short and J 5 bases short, with 16 bases between. The CDR3 runs to 15 residues. The CDR3 bases are TGTGCCAGCAGCTTTTTATCCCCACCTGTGGAGACCCAGTACTTC. Translation gives CASSFLSPPVETQYF.

The rearrangement joins TRBV30 to TRBJ2-1, with 8 bases matching TRBD1. The ends lost 4 bases at V and 4 bases at J; junction bases unmatched: 9. The CDR3 spans 15 residues. CDR1 GTSNPN and CDR2 SVGIG come from the germline V gene (reference sequence). The CDR3 DNA is TGTGCCTGGACTACCGGGACAGGAGTTTACAATGAGCAGTTCTTC. It encodes CAWTTGTGVYNEQFF. Full variable domain (rest looked up from reference TRBV30 and TRBJ2-1): SQTIHQWPATLVQPVGSPLSLECTVEGTSNPNLYWYRQAAGRGLQLLFYSVGIGQISSEVPQNLSASRPQDRQFILSSKKLLLSDSGFYLCAWTTGTGVYNEQFFGPGTRLTVL.

The chain recombines TRBV10-2 with TRBJ2-7; 7 nucleotides agree with TRBD2. This CDR3 has 13 residues. V shed 6 bases, J shed 2 bases, and the junction held 4 bases outside the gene matches. Per the germline V gene, CDR1 is WSHSY and CDR2 is SAAADI. In nucleotides, the CDR3 is TGCGCCAGCAGCCTAGGGACTACCTACGAGCAGTACTTC. Its protein product is CASSLGTTYEQYF.

This clone was seen more than once but under ten times. This chain uses TRBV19 with TRBJ1-1; TRBD1 matches 9 bases. The CDR3 length is 15 residues. With V trimmed by 7 bases and J by 4 bases, 10 bases remained unmatched. Germline values: CDR1 LNHDA, CDR2 SQIVND (reference sequence). CDR3 coding DNA: TGTGCCAGTATCCCCACAGGGGGCTCGGGCACTGAAGCTTTCTTT. Translation: CASIPTGGSGTEAFF. The full variable domain, its missing parts supplied by reference TRBV19 and TRBJ1-1, is DGGITQSPKYLFRKEGQNVTLSCEQNLNHDAMYWYRQDPGQGLRLIYYSQIVNDFQKGDIAEGYSVSREKKESFPLTVTSAQKNPTAFYLCASIPTGGSGTEAFFGQGTRLTVV.

The chain carries TRBV6-1 and TRBJ2-3; the match to TRBD2 covers 13 bases. This CDR3 spans 19 amino acids. The germline gives CDR1 MNHNS, CDR2 SASEGT. V dropped 2 bases and J dropped 6; count of bases not matched to a gene: 14. For the CDR3, the DNA is TGTGCCAGCAGTGAATCCGTATCAAGACTAGCGGGGGGCCCTGATACGCAGTATTTT. Its translation is CASSESVSRLAGGPDTQYF.

The chain joins TRBV27 to TRBJ2-2, with 13 bases lining up with TRBD2. The length of the CDR3 is 17 residues. V shed 5 bases and J 7 bases; nucleotides not matched to a gene: 10. Per the germline V gene, CDR1 is MNHEY and CDR2 is SMNVEV (reference sequence). CDR3 coding DNA: TGTGCCAGCAGTCCCCTACTAGCGGGGGGGACAAACGGGGAGCTGTTTTTT. This gives the protein CASSPLLAGGTNGELFF.

This clone was detected a few times. The V gene is TRBV29-1, the J gene TRBJ2-1; 10 bases match TRBD2. With 7 bases clipped from V and 7 bases from J, the junction kept 10 bases outside the gene matches. The CDR3 has 14 amino acids. Germline CDR1 reads SQVTM; CDR2 reads ANQGSEA. CDR3: CSAYAAGGRNEQFF. CDR3 DNA sequence: TGCAGCGCCTATGCAGCGGGGGGGCGGAATGAGCAGTTCTTC.

The chain links TRBV6-6 to TRBJ2-7; the match to TRBD2 covers 10 bases. CDR3 size: 16 residues. The J segment lost 2 bases and the V segment lost 0 bases, leaving 4 bases of the junction unmatched. Germline V gene sequence: CDR1 MNHNY, CDR2 SVGAGI (reference sequence). The CDR3 DNA reads TGTGCCAGCAGTTACTCTATTAGCGGGGGGCCCTACGAGCAGTACTTC. As protein: CASSYSISGGPYEQYF.

The chain uses TRBV27 and TRBJ1-1, with TRBD1 as a possible D gene (5 bases). The CDR3 runs to 16 residues. Germline CDR1 MNHEY, CDR2 SMNVEV (reference sequence). The V end lost 0 bases, the J end lost 3 bases, and 14 bases lay between the germline ends. The CDR3 spells CASSLSWQGWDTEAFF. Written as DNA, the CDR3 is TGTGCCAGCAGTTTATCGTGGCAGGGTTGGGACACTGAAGCTTTCTTT.

V usage is TRBV4-3 and J usage is TRBJ1-5; D gene ambiguous. This CDR3 is built from 13 residues. V was shortened by 4 bases and J by 8 bases, with 12 bases between the two germline ends. Germline V gene data show CDR1 as LGHNA and CDR2 as YSLEER. CDR3 protein: CASSPTRVEPQHF. CDR3 bases: TGCGCCAGCAGCCCGACACGGGTGGAGCCCCAGCATTTT.

The sample holds many counts of this clone. This chain uses TRBV4-1 with TRBJ2-7; D is possibly TRBD1 (6 bases). The V gene lost 0 bases and the J gene lost 5 bases, with 11 bases spanning the gap. The germline CDR1 and CDR2 sequences are MGHRA and YSYEKL. The CDR3 loop spans 14 amino acids. CDR3 nucleotide sequence: TGCGCCAGCAGCCAAGAACCAGGGGTCGACGAGCAGTACTTC. This codes for CASSQEPGVDEQYF.

This clone showed up just a few times. This chain joins TRBV14 and TRBJ2-1, with D perhaps assigned TRBD1 or TRBD2 (5 bases each). This CDR3 is 14 amino acids long. Trimming removed 3 bases at V and 6 bases at J, with 12 bases between. Germline lookup yields CDR1 SGHDN and CDR2 FVKESK. The CDR3 nucleotides are TGTGCCAGCAGCCACGGGGCTAGGGGCAATGAGCAGTTCTTC. As protein: CASSHGARGNEQFF. Combining the CDR3 with reference TRBV14 and TRBJ2-1 gives the whole variable domain EAGVTQFPSHSVIEKGQTVTLRCDPISGHDNLYWYRRVMGKEIKFLLHFVKESKQDESGMPNNRFLAERTGGTYSTLKVQPAELEDSGVYFCASSHGARGNEQFFGPGTRLTVL.

The rearrangement links TRBV27 to TRBJ2-2; 7 nucleotides align to TRBD2. The germline V gene encodes CDR1 MNHEY and CDR2 SMNVEV (reference sequence). V was clipped by 6 bases and J by 0 bases; unmatched bases: 4. The CDR3 contains 15 residues. The DNA for the CDR3 is TGTGCCAGCAGAGCGGGGCGTACGAACACCGGGGAGCTGTTTTTT. This gives the protein CASRAGRTNTGELFF.

The CDR3 DNA reads as TGTGCCAGCAGCCCCCGACAAAGGCGGGGAGTCTACGAGCAGTACTTC. Amino acid sequence: CASSPRQRRGVYEQYF. This chain connects TRBV7-2 to TRBJ2-7; TRBD2 might be the D (6 bases). The germline V gene encodes CDR1 SGHTA and CDR2 FQGNSA. CDR3 length: 16 residues. V gave up 5 bases and J gave up 3 bases, with 20 bases separating them.

V gene TRBV14 combines with J gene TRBJ2-7; a possible D gene is TRBD1 (6 bases). V lost 4 bases and J lost 0, with 10 bases in between. There are 14 residues in the CDR3. Germline V CDR1 and CDR2: SGHDN, FVKESK. The CDR3 DNA follows: TGTGCCAGCAGCCTCCGGGACACCTCCTACGAGCAGTACTTC. Amino acids: CASSLRDTSYEQYF. The variable domain in full, completed from reference TRBV14 and TRBJ2-7, reads EAGVTQFPSHSVIEKGQTVTLRCDPISGHDNLYWYRRVMGKEIKFLLHFVKESKQDESGMPNNRFLAERTGGTYSTLKVQPAELEDSGVYFCASSLRDTSYEQYFGPGTRLTVT.

The chain combines TRBV7-2 with TRBJ2-7, with TRBD2 as a possible D gene (5 bases). Trimming left V 1 base short and J 1 base short, with 14 bases between. The CDR3 has 16 residues. Germline CDR1 SGHTA, CDR2 FQGNSA. This CDR3 reads CASSLGYRDSSYEQYF. CDR3 DNA: TGTGCCAGCAGCTTAGGGTATCGGGATTCGTCCTACGAGCAGTACTTC.

The chain is built from TRBV7-9 and TRBJ2-2; D is undetermined. The CDR3 extends over 13 amino acids. The germline V and J ends were trimmed by 5 bases and 2 bases, with 6 bases remaining between them. Per the germline V gene, CDR1 is SEHNR and CDR2 is FQNEAQ (reference sequence). Here the CDR3 DNA reads TGTGCCAGCAGCCCGGTCAACACCGGGGAGCTGTTTTTT. The encoded protein is CASSPVNTGELFF.